This is a list of T cell receptor beta chains from one sample in a study of tumor and adjacent non-tumor tissue in lung cancer. TCRdb independently ran MiXCR on the multiplex PCR reads; one entry per CDR3 protein. The sample shows about 80,000 distinct CDR3 sequences, roughly 80% of them seen only once. Sequenced input: distant non-tumor lung tissue. Every receptor here comes from a man aged 60-69 years with non-small cell lung cancer. CDR3s include the opening cysteine and the closing phenylalanine or tryptophan. D genes are given only for firm matches. Not every row has a clone size; where given, it reads once, few, many or a size class.

V: TRBV11-3; J: TRBJ2-2; size: .; D: .; DNA: TGTGCCAGCAGCATAGCCGGACCGTGGGGAAGGCTGTTCTTT; CDR3: CASSIAGPWGRLFF
V: TRBV10-2; J: TRBJ2-3; size: .; D: .; DNA: TGCGCCAGCAGTGTTACAGGGCCTTCAGATACGCAGTATTTT; CDR3: CASSVTGPSDTQYF
V: TRBV25-1; J: TRBJ1-6; size: many; D: .; DNA: TGTGCCAGCAGTGTCGACAGCGCCCAACCCCTCCACTTT; CDR3: CASSVDSAQPLHF
V: TRBV29-1; J: TRBJ2-5; size: .; D: .; DNA: TGCAACGTTGGATTGGCGGGGAAAGAGACCCAGTACTTC; CDR3: CNVGLAGKETQYF
V: TRBV29-1; J: TRBJ1-1; size: .; D: .; DNA: TGCAGCGTTGCCACCGGGGACACTGGAGCTTTCTTT; CDR3: CSVATGDTGAFF
V: TRBV12-3/TRBV12-4; J: TRBJ2-5; size: .; D: .; DNA: TGTGCCAGCAGTTTGCGGCGGCAGCAAGAGACCCAGTACTTT; CDR3: CASSLRRQQETQYF
V: TRBV24-1; J: TRBJ2-1; size: .; D: TRBD1; DNA: TGTGCCACCAGTGATATGTCAGGGGGCCTCGGGAATGAGCAGTTCTTC; CDR3: CATSDMSGGLGNEQFF
V: TRBV4-3; J: TRBJ2-6; size: few; D: .; DNA: TGCGCCAGCAGCCAAGAGGCGGTGTCTGGAGCCAAGGTCCTGGCTTTC; CDR3: CASSQEAVSGAKVLAF
V: TRBV11-3; J: TRBJ1-6; size: .; D: .; DNA: TGTGCCAGCAGCTACGGTTATCCACCGCTCTACTTT; CDR3: CASSYGYPPLYF
V: TRBV11-1; J: TRBJ2-1; size: .; D: TRBD2; DNA: TGTGCCAGCAGCCTACACCCCGGGACTAGGGGGGCAAACTCCTACAATGAGCAGTTCTTC; CDR3: CASSLHPGTRGANSYNEQFF
V: TRBV6-1; J: TRBJ2-7; size: .; D: .; DNA: TGTGCCAATAGCGCCGCGGGGGCTTGGGACGAGCAGTACTTC; CDR3: CANSAAGAWDEQYF
V: TRBV20-1; J: TRBJ2-3; size: many; D: TRBD2; DNA: TGCAGTGCCAACCGCGGGGGGCGGGCAGATACGCAGTATTTT; CDR3: CSANRGGRADTQYF
V: TRBV11-3; J: TRBJ2-2; size: .; D: .; DNA: TGTGCCAGCAGCCCCGACTTTCGCGGGAAGCTGTTTTTT; CDR3: CASSPDFRGKLFF
V: TRBV5-4; J: TRBJ1-6; size: once; D: .; DNA: TGTGCCAGCAGCCCGGGAGAGGGTGCGAATAATTCACCCCTCCACTTT; CDR3: CASSPGEGANNSPLHF
V: TRBV7-6; J: TRBJ1-2; size: few; D: .; DNA: TGTGCCAGCAGCCTCAACGAGGGGGTTCCTGGCTACACCTTC; CDR3: CASSLNEGVPGYTF
V: TRBV20-1; J: TRBJ2-1; size: .; D: .; DNA: TGCAGTGCTACCTGCAGGGTCGCAGGCAATGAGCAGTTCTTC; CDR3: CSATCRVAGNEQFF
V: TRBV24-1; J: TRBJ2-1; size: .; D: .; DNA: TGTGCCACCAGTGAAGGCTTCAGCATTGAGTCCTGCAATGAGCAGTTCTTC; CDR3: CATSEGFSIESCNEQFF
V: TRBV29-1; J: TRBJ2-7; size: .; D: .; DNA: TGCAGCGTTGACCCGGGACACTGGGGGGCCTACGAGCAGTACTTC; CDR3: CSVDPGHWGAYEQYF
V: TRBV12-3/TRBV12-4; J: TRBJ2-3; size: .; D: .; DNA: TGTACCAGCAGTCCTTACCGGCTAGCCCATGGAGATACGCAGTATTTT; CDR3: CTSSPYRLAHGDTQYF